The 21 T cell receptor beta chains presented below share a single source sample, sequenced in a study of blood T cells in healthy people across ages. A second 7 to 11 cycle PCR used barcoded and J-beta primers. One entry per CDR3 protein, called by TCRdb with MiXCR from the 5' RACE reads. This sample has some 900,000 distinct CDR3 sequences, with less than 35% found just once. The material sequenced was blood. The source of these receptors is a woman of 80 years or more in good health.

Points on this clonotype: A much larger clone is a single base away; this may be a read error. This chain links TRBV11-2 with TRBJ2-1, with D possibly being TRBD2 (5 bases). The germline CDR1 and CDR2 sequences are SGHAT and FQNNGV. This CDR3 is built from 15 residues. The germline V and J ends were trimmed by 5 bases and 9 bases, with 20 bases remaining between them. This CDR3 is CASSHRIERTGEQFF. In DNA form, the CDR3 reads TGTGCCAGCAGCCACCGTATTGAGCGGACGGGTGAGCAGTTCTTC.

Written as DNA, the CDR3 is TGTGCCAGCAGTTTATCAGCCCGGCCAGGGGGCAGATACGAGCAGTACTTC. Amino acid sequence: CASSLSARPGGRYEQYF. The J gene is TRBJ2-7, the V gene TRBV27; TRBD1 matches at 8 bases. Per germline, CDR1 MNHEY and CDR2 SMNVEV (reference sequence). This CDR3 is 17 amino acids long. After removal of 0 bases from V and 4 bases from J, the junction contained 11 bases not matched to a gene.

The chain is built from TRBV27 and TRBJ1-5, with 8 bases matching TRBD1. Near its end, the DNA agrees better with TRBJ2-3, so the J call may be wrong. In germline, CDR1 is MNHEY, CDR2 SMNVEV (reference sequence). The CDR3 has 14 residues. The CDR3 coding sequence is TGTGCCAGCAGTCCCGGACAGGGAGAGCAGCCCCAGTATTTT. It specifies CASSPGQGEQPQYF.

Comments on this clonotype: One base away lies a much larger clone, so this may be a sequencing read error. The CDR3 ends on some other residue instead of the conserved phenylalanine or tryptophan, so this is likely a read error. The chain joins TRBV6-5 to TRBJ1-2, with D perhaps matching TRBD1 (5 bases). In germline, CDR1 is MNHEY, CDR2 SVGAGI. The CDR3 extends over 15 amino acids. The ends were cut back, 2 bases at V and 4 bases at J, with 14 bases in the middle. CDR3 DNA sequence: TGTGCCAGCAGTTACGGGGTTCAGGGTAGCTATGGCTACACCTGC. Amino acids: CASSYGVQGSYGYTC.

This clonotype showed up many times. The chain links TRBV7-2 to TRBJ1-2, with D unresolved. V was clipped by 5 bases and J by 1 base, with 11 bases between them. The length of the CDR3 is 14 residues. Germline loops: CDR1 SGHTA, CDR2 FQGNSA. As DNA, the CDR3 is TGTGCCAGCAGCCCATTCCGAAGTAACTATGGCTACACCTTC. It is translated as CASSPFRSNYGYTF.

This clonotype has at least ten counts. This rearrangement joins TRBV15 to TRBJ1-1; TRBD1 is a possible D gene (5 bases). The ends were cut back, 1 base at V and 3 bases at J, with 18 bases in the middle. The CDR3 has 17 residues. Per germline, CDR1 LNHNV and CDR2 YYDKDF (reference sequence). CDR3 region: CATSRAGYVGEHTEAFF. DNA of the CDR3: TGTGCCACCAGCAGAGCCGGATACGTGGGGGAGCACACTGAAGCTTTCTTT. The entire variable domain, with the rest obtained from reference TRBV15 and TRBJ1-1, is as follows: DAMVIQNPRYQVTQFGKPVTLSCSQTLNHNVMYWYQQKSSQAPKLLFHYYDKDFNNEADTPDNFQSRRPNTSFCFLDIRSPGLGDTAMYLCATSRAGYVGEHTEAFFGQGTRLTVV.

This clonotype was observed once. V is TRBV7-2 and J is TRBJ2-5; D might be TRBD2 (6 bases). The V and J ends lost 6 bases and 4 bases respectively, with 21 bases between them. Germline V lookup: CDR1 SGHTA, CDR2 FQGNSA. The CDR3 covers 16 residues. Here the CDR3 DNA reads TGTACCAGCAGGCAGGGTGGTGGAGGGTGGTTAGAGACCCAGTACTTC. Encoded protein: CTSRQGGGGWLETQYF.

This clonotype was found many times. V and J are TRBV3-1 and TRBJ1-2, with D tentatively TRBD1 (6 bases). CDR3 size: 13 residues. CDR1 is LGHDT, CDR2 YNNKEL, per germline (reference sequence). Trimming took off 7 bases at V and 5 bases at J, with 14 bases between the two ends. CDR3 loop: CASTSGGSYGYTF. DNA of the CDR3: TGTGCCAGCACCTCCGGGGGCAGTTATGGCTACACCTTC.

This clonotype was seen only a few times. V gene TRBV6-2 or TRBV6-3 combines with J gene TRBJ1-1; the D gene is possibly TRBD1 (5 bases). CDR1 MNHEY and CDR2 SVGEGT come from the germline V gene. This CDR3 contains 11 residues. Trimming took off 7 bases at V and 8 bases at J, with 11 bases between the two ends. CDR3 region: CASNSQGEAFF. The CDR3 DNA follows: TGTGCCAGCAATAGCCAGGGAGAAGCTTTCTTT.

Regarding this clonotype: A read error may explain this, as a much larger clone is one base away. The chain joins TRBV3-1 to TRBJ2-5; TRBD2 agrees at 8 bases. Germline lookup yields CDR1 LGHDT and CDR2 YNNKEL (reference sequence). The junction had 9 bases not matched to a gene; V was cut back by 3 bases and J by 9 bases. CDR3 length equals 14 residues. The CDR3 is CASSQAGGREAQYF. CDR3 coding DNA: TGTGCCAGCAGCCAGGCGGGGGGTAGGGAGGCCCAGTACTTC.

The chain has TRBV30 and TRBJ2-3, with D tentatively TRBD1 or TRBD2 (7 bases each). CDR3 length equals 16 residues. Trimming took off 1 base at V and 8 bases at J, with 22 bases between the two ends. CDR1 and CDR2 from the germline V gene are GTSNPN and SVGIG (reference sequence). The CDR3 loop is CAWSDSGGQISSTQYF. The CDR3 region has the DNA TGTGCCTGGAGTGACTCGGGGGGACAGATCTCTAGTACGCAGTATTTT.

This clonotype appeared many times. The genes are TRBV29-1 and TRBJ2-7; D gene ambiguous. Germline-derived CDR1 and CDR2 are SQVTM and ANQGSEA. The CDR3 has 13 residues. V was shortened by 2 bases and J by 2 bases, with 10 bases between the two germline ends. For the CDR3, the DNA is TGCAGCGTTGAATTCGACCCGGCCTACGAGCAGTACTTC. It yields the protein CSVEFDPAYEQYF.

This clonotype was detected ten times or more. The gene calls are TRBV20-1 and TRBJ1-2, with 8 bases matching TRBD1. Germline loops: CDR1 DFQATT, CDR2 SNEGSKA (reference sequence). Unmatched junction bases numbered 9, after V lost 5 bases and J lost 4 bases. This CDR3 region has 14 residues. The CDR3 coding sequence is TGCAGTGCTCGCAAGACAGGGGTGGGCTATGGCTACACCTTC. The encoded protein is CSARKTGVGYGYTF.

Remarks on this clonotype: A read error may explain this, as a much larger clone is one base away. The genes are TRBV10-3 and TRBJ2-7; 11 bases agree with TRBD2. Trimming cost V 4 bases and J 7 bases; bases outside gene matches: 9. Germline V lookup: CDR1 ENHRY, CDR2 SYGVKD. The CDR3 consists of 15 residues. The CDR3 nucleotides read TGTGCCATCAGTGCAACTAGCGGGGGTAGGGATGAGCAGTACTTC. It specifies CAISATSGGRDEQYF.

At least ten counts were recorded for this clonotype. This chain joins TRBV20-1 and TRBJ2-3; D may match TRBD1 or TRBD2 (6 bases each). The CDR3 extends over 15 amino acids. The V end lost 1 base, the J end lost 1 base, and 12 bases lay between the germline ends. Germline V CDR1 and CDR2: DFQATT, SNEGSKA (reference sequence). CDR3 DNA sequence: TGCAGTGCTAGAGCCGGGGGCTCGGGCACAGATACGCAGTATTTT. It codes for CSARAGGSGTDTQYF.

The rearrangement joins TRBV30 to TRBJ1-5, with D maybe TRBD1 (5 bases). In germline, CDR1 is GTSNPN, CDR2 SVGIG (reference sequence). The CDR3 runs 17 residues. V was clipped by 2 bases and J by 1 base, with 18 bases between them. CDR3 sequence (DNA): TGTGCCTGGAGTTCCGGGACGCTAGGTGTGAGCAATCAGCCCCAGCATTTT. As protein: CAWSSGTLGVSNQPQHF.

The chain is built from TRBV2 and TRBJ1-5; D unclear. V lost 6 bases and J lost 12, with 15 bases in between. Per the germline V gene, CDR1 is SNHLY and CDR2 is FYNNEI. The CDR3 is 12 residues long. The CDR3 sequence is CASSENLGGQHF. In DNA form, the CDR3 reads TGTGCCAGCAGCGAAAACTTGGGAGGCCAGCATTTT. Combining the CDR3 with reference TRBV2 and TRBJ1-5 gives the whole variable domain EPEVTQTPSHQVTQMGQEVILRCVPISNHLYFYWYRQILGQKVEFLVSFYNNEISEKSEIFDDQFSVERPDGSNFTLKIRSTKLEDSAMYFCASSENLGGQHFGDGTRLSIL.

V and J are TRBV15 and TRBJ2-5; D is perhaps TRBD1 (5 bases). The J call may be wrong; the DNA end is better matched by TRBJ2-7. This CDR3 is 15 amino acids long. Germline V gene data show CDR1 as LNHNV and CDR2 as YYDKDF (reference sequence). The CDR3 coding sequence is TGTGCCACCAGCAGAGAGGGGTCAGGGAACTACGAGCAGTACTTC. Amino acid sequence: CATSREGSGNYEQYF.

A word on this clonotype: A single base separates this from a much larger clone, so it may be a read error. The chain joins TRBV20-1 to TRBJ2-6; the D gene could be TRBD1 or TRBD2 (6 bases each). The CDR3 loop spans 15 amino acids. Germline CDR1 and CDR2: DFQATT and SNEGSKA (reference sequence). The CDR3 coding sequence is TGCAGTGCGCCGGTTACAGGGTCGGGGGCCACCGTCCTGACTTTC. Protein: CSAPVTGSGATVLTF.

The chain has TRBV29-1 and TRBJ2-5; D is ambiguous. Germline-derived CDR1 and CDR2 are SQVTM and ANQGSEA. CDR3 length: 13 residues. V was cut by 0 bases and J by 7 bases, with 12 bases left in between. The CDR3 DNA is TGCAGCGTTGAAGATTTCGAAGAAGGGACCCAGTACTTC. As protein: CSVEDFEEGTQYF.

This clonotype was counted many times. J is TRBJ1-2 and V is TRBV6-6; 10 nucleotides agree with TRBD1. The CDR3 extends over 15 amino acids. Germline CDR1 MNHNY, CDR2 SVGAGI (reference sequence). Germline trimming cut 5 bases from V and 4 bases from J; bases unmatched to any gene: 7. The CDR3 loop reads CASSQRDRGPYGYTF. The DNA for the CDR3 is TGTGCCAGCAGTCAGCGGGACAGGGGACCCTATGGCTACACCTTC.